Presented here are 20 T cell receptor beta chains from one specimen sequenced in a study of vaccination effects on CD4 cells after COVID-19. Expansion of antigen-specific CD4+ T cells with viral peptide pools was carried out by the ViraFEST assay before sequencing. On roughly day 10 of culture, CD4+ T cells were separated out. Each participant received a vaccine that was either BNT162b2 or mRNA-1273, given as two doses. Method: immunoSEQ multiplex PCR; TCRdb's copy keeps in-frame clones and lacks some. The sample shows 23,000 or so clones, 80% to 90% of them seen only once. These receptors lack a known antigen. The source was CD4+ T cells from PBMCs cultured with SARS-CoV-2 spike peptides, collected after COVID-19 vaccination. The receptor source for this set is a human donor who received a COVID-19 vaccine. Some clones in this sample may be carry-over from other donors' samples.

This sequence joins TRBV19 and TRBJ1-2; the D gene is possibly TRBD1 (6 bases). The CDR3 extends over 12 amino acids. In germline, CDR1 is LNHDA, CDR2 SQIVND (reference sequence). The V gene lost 5 bases and the J gene lost 4 bases, with 8 bases spanning the gap. CDR3 residues: CASSRTAYGYTF. CDR3 coding DNA: TGTGCCAGTAGTCGGACAGCCTATGGCTACACCTTC.

The rearrangement links TRBV10-2 to TRBJ2-3; maybe TRBD2 (6 bases). Germline V gives CDR1 WSHSY, CDR2 SAAADI. The CDR3 contains 13 residues. Trimming shortened V by 7 bases and J by 8 bases, and 16 bases separated the two germline ends. DNA for the CDR3: TGCGCCAGCACTAGTTCCGTGGGGGGTACGCAGTATTTT. This encodes CASTSSVGGTQYF.

The count of this clone is one. V usage is TRBV11-1 and J usage is TRBJ1-2, with D tentatively TRBD1 (6 bases). Trimming pared 4 bases from V and 6 bases from J, leaving 18 bases between. The germline V gene has CDR1 SGHAT and CDR2 FQDESV (reference sequence). This CDR3 has 15 residues. As DNA, the CDR3 is TGTGCCAGCAGCTACGACAGGCATAAAGGAGATGGCTACACCTTC. This translates into CASSYDRHKGDGYTF.

V and J are TRBV6-5 and TRBJ2-5, with a tentative D call TRBD1 (6 bases). V lost 0 bases and J lost 6, with 14 bases in between. Germline-derived CDR1 and CDR2 are MNHEY and SVGAGI. CDR3 size: 15 residues. The CDR3 DNA reads as TGTGCCAGCAGTTACTCGTTAGGGGGTCTAAAGACCCAGTACTTC. Protein sequence: CASSYSLGGLKTQYF.

The chain carries TRBV12-5 and TRBJ1-1; D not certain. There are 12 residues in the CDR3. In germline, CDR1 is LGHNT, CDR2 FRNRAP. V lost 6 bases and J lost 5, with 10 bases in between. The CDR3 sequence is CASGYLGTEAFF. DNA of the CDR3: TGTGCTAGTGGCTATCTTGGGACTGAAGCTTTCTTT.

The genes are TRBV11-2 and TRBJ2-7, with D hard to call. The V gene's germline CDR1 is SGHAT and CDR2 FQNNGV. The CDR3 sequence is 13 residues long. V was clipped by 0 bases and J by 1 base, with 4 bases between them. The CDR3, as DNA: TGTGCCAGCAGCTTAGATTGGTCCTACGAGCAGTACGTC. Protein: CASSLDWSYEQYV.

J is TRBJ1-5 and V is TRBV7-2; weak D call: TRBD1 (6 bases). The V end was cut by 5 bases, the J end by 6 bases, with 14 bases between. Per the germline V gene, CDR1 is SGHTA and CDR2 is FQGNSA. The CDR3 loop spans 14 amino acids. CDR3 sequence reads: CASSLVGGSQPQHF. Written as DNA, the CDR3 is TGTGCCAGCAGCCTGGTCGGGGGCAGTCAGCCCCAGCATTTT.

This chain joins TRBV6-5 and TRBJ1-1, with D hard to call. CDR3 length: 13 residues. V gave up 1 base and J gave up 11 bases, with 14 bases separating them. Germline V gene sequence: CDR1 MNHEY, CDR2 SVGAGI. The CDR3 sequence: CASSYLKGMDAFF. The CDR3 DNA reads TGTGCCAGCAGTTACTTAAAAGGGATGGATGCTTTCTTT.

Here the CDR3 reads CASTPRDRVGQPQHF. The DNA for the CDR3 is TGTGCCAGTACCCCAAGGGACAGGGTAGGACAGCCCCAGCATTTT. The V and J genes are TRBV19 and TRBJ1-5; 9 positions match TRBD1. Germline-derived CDR1 and CDR2 are LNHDA and SQIVND (reference sequence). There are 15 residues in the CDR3. V lost 7 bases to trimming and J lost 7 bases; unmatched junction nucleotides: 11.

This clone rates as medium-sized (0.01 to 0.1%). This sequence joins TRBV10-1 and TRBJ2-2; no firm D call. The CDR3 is 12 amino acids. Deletions cut 3 bases from V and 11 bases from J, with 10 bases between. In germline, CDR1 is WNHNN, CDR2 SYGVQD (reference sequence). The CDR3 coding sequence is TGCGCCAGCAGTGATGGGATGGATGAGCTGTTTTTT. The encoded protein is CASSDGMDELFF.

This chain connects TRBV27 to TRBJ2-2; 9 nucleotides line up with TRBD1. The CDR3 covers 17 residues. J was trimmed by 4 bases and V by 5 bases; bases with no gene match: 11. The V gene's germline CDR1 is MNHEY and CDR2 SMNVEV (reference sequence). CDR3 DNA: TGTGCCAGCAGTCTCCGACTCGGGACAGGGCGCACCGGGGAGCTGTTTTTT. This codes for CASSLRLGTGRTGELFF.

This clone was detected a few times. The rearrangement uses TRBV19 and TRBJ1-5; TRBD1 agrees at 7 bases. Germline values: CDR1 LNHDA, CDR2 SQIVND (reference sequence). This CDR3 region has 16 residues. The J segment lost 4 bases and the V segment lost 6 bases, leaving 12 bases of the junction unmatched. The DNA for the CDR3 is TGTGCCAGTAGGGACCTCGCAGGGGGTACTAATCAGCCCCAGCATTTT. Translated, it gives CASRDLAGGTNQPQHF. The whole variable domain, remainder taken from reference TRBV19 and TRBJ1-5, is DGGITQSPKYLFRKEGQNVTLSCEQNLNHDAMYWYRQDPGQGLRLIYYSQIVNDFQKGDIAEGYSVSREKKESFPLTVTSAQKNPTAFYLCASRDLAGGTNQPQHFGDGTRLSIL.

The chain joins TRBV23-1 to TRBJ2-7, with D perhaps matching TRBD1 (6 bases). TRBV23-1 is designated an ORF whose function remains uncertain. V was cut by 2 bases and J by 5 bases, with 13 bases left in between. This CDR3 region has 14 residues. The CDR3 region has the DNA TGCGCCAGCAGTCAACCTACAGGGTTCCACGAGCAGTACGTC. This translates into CASSQPTGFHEQYV.

J is TRBJ1-1 and V is TRBV5-1, with 9 bases that match TRBD1. Germline V gene sequence: CDR1 SGHRS, CDR2 YFSETQ. The trim removed 4 bases at V and 5 bases at J, leaving 9 bases unmatched. CDR3 size: 15 residues. The CDR3 DNA sequence: TGCGCCAGCAGCCCTCAAGGGACAGGGATGACTGAAGCTTTCTTT. Amino acids: CASSPQGTGMTEAFF.

The chain links TRBV2 to TRBJ2-1; maybe TRBD2 (6 bases). This CDR3 is built from 13 residues. CDR1 and CDR2 from the germline V gene are SNHLY and FYNNEI. With 7 bases removed from V and 6 bases from J, the gap between germline ends came to 13 bases. The CDR3 bases are TGTGCCAGCAAAGATAGCGGACCCAATGAGCAGTTCTTC. It encodes CASKDSGPNEQFF.

Only one count was recorded for this clone. The chain uses TRBV27 and TRBJ1-6; possible D gene TRBD1, 6 bases. The V gene lost 6 bases and the J gene lost 4 bases, with 13 bases spanning the gap. Germline V lookup: CDR1 MNHEY, CDR2 SMNVEV (reference sequence). CDR3 length: 15 amino acids. CDR3 residues: CASREQGSYNSPLHF. CDR3 DNA: TGTGCCAGCAGGGAACAGGGCTCGTATAATTCACCCCTCCACTTT.

This clone is a singleton in its sample. V usage is TRBV18 and J usage is TRBJ2-1; 7 bases line up with TRBD2. The germline gives CDR1 KGHSH, CDR2 LQKENI. The CDR3 spans 16 residues. J gave up 1 base and V 3 bases, and 6 bases lay outside the gene matches. The CDR3 loop reads CASSPPGGSSYNEQFF. The CDR3 nucleotides are TGTGCCAGCTCACCTCCCGGGGGGTCTTCCTACAATGAGCAGTTCTTC.

This rearrangement joins TRBV9 to TRBJ2-5, with D perhaps matching TRBD2 (6 bases). The V end lost 3 bases, the J end lost 2 bases, and 11 bases lay between the germline ends. Germline V gives CDR1 SGDLS, CDR2 YYNGEE. CDR3 length equals 14 residues. CDR3 sequence reads: CASSGGGKQETQYF. The CDR3 region has the DNA TGTGCCAGCAGCGGTGGGGGGAAACAAGAGACCCAGTACTTC. The full variable domain, with the rest looked up from reference TRBV9 and TRBJ2-5, is DSGVTQTPKHLITATGQRVTLRCSPRSGDLSVYWYQQSLDQGLQFLIQYYNGEERAKGNILERFSAQQFPDLHSELNLSSLELGDSALYFCASSGGGKQETQYFGPGTRLLVL.

A note on this clone: The junction and the germline gene differ at one end; a read error may be behind it. The genes are TRBV18 and TRBJ1-1; 8 bases agree with TRBD1. This CDR3 is 11 amino acids long. The germline CDR1 and CDR2 sequences are KGHSH and LQKENI. The DNA for the CDR3 is TGTGCCAGCTCACCACAGGACAGGGCGGTTTTT. Translating gives CASSPQDRAVF.

The V call is TRBV2, the J call TRBJ2-1; D gene ambiguous. CDR1 and CDR2 (germline): SNHLY, FYNNEI. V was trimmed by 4 bases and J by 1 base, leaving 14 bases between them. The CDR3 sequence is 16 residues long. The CDR3 DNA reads TGTGCCAGCAGTGTCCCCCAGCGAAGGTCCTACAATGAGCAGTTCTTC. Protein: CASSVPQRRSYNEQFF.